This paragraph covers one T cell receptor beta chain sequence. The V and J ends lost 2 bases and 0 bases, in that order; junction bases with no gene match: 0. From germline, CDR1 is KGHSH and CDR2 LQKENI. This CDR3 is 14 amino acids long. These data come from a study of siplizumab effects on memory and regulatory T cells. The repertoire was sequenced with immunoSEQ multiplex PCR; TCRdb's copy has only in-frame clones and lacks some. The table shows about 100,000 clones, with 75% to 95% occurring only once. The chain joins TRBV18 to TRBJ2-7; 8 nucleotides agree with TRBD2. Input material: CD4+ T cells sorted from blood. The sequence came from a human donor in good health. The DNA of the CDR3 is TGTGCCAGCTCACCAGGGACTAGCTCCTACGAGCAGTACTTC. Translation: CASSPGTSSYEQYF.